Listed below are T cell receptor beta chains from one sample, sequenced in a study of blood T cells in healthy people across ages. TCRdb independently ran MiXCR on the 5' RACE reads; one entry per CDR3 protein. The sample holds about 1.5 million distinct CDR3 sequences; 40% to 45% are singletons and the top ten take just over 4%. Specimen: blood. All receptors come from a woman aged 18-35 years in good health. Both conserved end residues are part of each CDR3. The D gene is left open where the match is weak. Not all rows give a size; the values are once, few, many and, for expanded clones, a class.

V gene	clone size	J gene	D gene	CDR3 protein	CDR3 DNA
TRBV12-3/TRBV12-4	few	TRBJ1-2	-	CASSKTGTPHGYTF	TGTGCCAGCAGTAAGACCGGGACTCCGCATGGCTACACCTTC
TRBV7-2	few	TRBJ2-5	-	CASSLGGSRRETQYF	TGTGCCAGCAGCTTAGGCGGCAGTCGTAGGGAGACCCAGTACTTC
TRBV20-1	-	TRBJ2-1	-	CSASFLQGMGNEQFF	TGCAGTGCTAGCTTTTTACAGGGAATGGGAAATGAGCAGTTCTTC
TRBV24-1	-	TRBJ2-1	TRBD2	CATSDPGLAGGLNEQFF	TGTGCCACCAGTGATCCCGGACTAGCGGGAGGGCTCAATGAGCAGTTCTTC
TRBV29-1	-	TRBJ2-7	TRBD1	CSVETGTGLFYEQYF	TGCAGCGTTGAAACCGGGACAGGGTTGTTCTACGAGCAGTACTTC
TRBV19	-	TRBJ1-2	-	CASSSGVIPEDGYTF	TGTGCCAGTAGTAGCGGGGTCATCCCAGAGGATGGCTACACCTTC
TRBV11-2	-	TRBJ1-1	-	CASSLAYSTANTEAFF	TGTGCCAGCAGCTTAGCTTACAGTACAGCAAACACTGAAGCTTTCTTT
TRBV4-1	-	TRBJ2-3	-	CASSRLPVDTQYF	TGCGCCAGCAGCCGGCTCCCGGTGGATACGCAGTATTTT
TRBV3-1	-	TRBJ1-2	-	CASSQELRYGYTF	TGTGCCAGCAGCCAAGAGCTCCGCTATGGCTACACCTTC
TRBV20-1	-	TRBJ2-1	-	CSARGGSNSYNEQFF	TGCAGTGCTAGAGGGGGGAGTAACTCCTACAATGAGCAGTTCTTC
TRBV4-3	few	TRBJ1-5	-	CASSQVPGNQPQHF	TGCGCCAGCAGCCAAGTGCCGGGCAATCAGCCCCAGCATTTT
TRBV7-9	few	TRBJ2-3	TRBD2	CASSSGLARYTDTQYF	TGTGCCAGCAGCTCGGGACTAGCGAGATACACAGATACGCAGTATTTT
TRBV7-2	few	TRBJ2-5	-	CASSLSGQSQETQYF	TGTGCCAGCAGCCTCTCCGGACAGAGCCAAGAGACCCAGTACTTC
TRBV12-3/TRBV12-4	few	TRBJ2-7	TRBD2	CASSLESGRSHEQYF	TGTGCCAGCAGTTTAGAGAGCGGGAGATCCCACGAGCAGTACTTC
TRBV29-1	-	TRBJ2-5	-	CSVEDWKSLQETQYF	TGCAGCGTTGAAGATTGGAAGAGTTTACAAGAGACCCAGTACTTC
TRBV5-5	few	TRBJ2-3	-	CASSLPGGNTDTQYF	TGTGCCAGCAGCTTACCGGGCGGAAACACAGATACGCAGTATTTT
TRBV20-1	few	TRBJ2-1	-	CSAKFGLSSYNEQFF	TGCAGTGCGAAATTTGGACTGAGCTCCTACAATGAGCAGTTCTTC
TRBV24-1	-	TRBJ2-7	-	CATSDPNEVDEQYF	TGTGCCACCAGTGACCCAAATGAAGTGGATGAGCAGTACTTC
TRBV29-1	few	TRBJ2-2	-	CSVGYRSTPNTGELFF	TGCAGCGTTGGGTATAGGAGCACCCCGAACACCGGGGAGCTGTTTTTT
TRBV20-1	-	TRBJ2-5	-	CSARDPVPYERYF	TGCAGTGCTAGAGACCCAGTCCCCTACGAGCGGTACTTC
TRBV4-1	-	TRBJ1-5	-	CASSQGERRFNQPQHF	TGCGCCAGCAGCCAAGGGGAGCGACGGTTTAATCAGCCCCAGCATTTT
TRBV6-1	-	TRBJ2-7	TRBD1	CASSELRTGSYEQYF	TGTGCCAGCAGTGAACTCCGGACAGGGAGCTACGAGCAGTACTTC
TRBV7-2	few	TRBJ1-1	-	CASSLEQRRGVTEAFF	TGTGCCAGCAGCTTAGAGCAGCGTAGGGGGGTCACTGAAGCTTTCTTT
TRBV20-1	-	TRBJ2-1	TRBD2	CSARELAGVMKNEQFF	TGCAGTGCTAGAGAACTCGCGGGAGTTATGAAGAATGAGCAGTTCTTC
TRBV20-1	-	TRBJ1-1	-	CSAIRGTSDTEAFF	TGCAGTGCTATACGCGGGACTTCGGACACTGAAGCTTTCTTT
TRBV7-2	-	TRBJ1-4	-	CASSFWSEKLFF	TGTGCCAGCAGCTTCTGGTCAGAAAAACTGTTTTTT
TRBV7-9	-	TRBJ2-5	-	CASSTGTAEETQYF	TGTGCCAGCAGCACAGGTACCGCCGAAGAGACCCAGTACTTC
TRBV28	-	TRBJ2-7	TRBD2	CASSLPGLALSYEQYF	TGTGCCAGCAGTTTACCGGGACTAGCGTTATCCTACGAGCAGTACTTC
TRBV7-2	once	TRBJ2-7	-	CASTLNRDIYEQYF	TGTGCCAGCACCCTAAACAGGGACATCTACGAGCAGTACTTC
TRBV29-1	-	TRBJ1-2	-	CSVAPFWANYGYTF	TGCAGCGTGGCCCCATTCTGGGCTAACTATGGCTACACCTTC
TRBV20-1	-	TRBJ1-1	TRBD1	CSAGVTGMNTEAFF	TGCAGTGCTGGAGTGACAGGGATGAACACTGAAGCTTTCTTT
TRBV27	once	TRBJ1-5	-	CASSYTGTRGNQPQHF	TGTGCCAGCAGTTATACAGGGACTCGGGGCAATCAGCCCCAGCATTTT
TRBV20-1	-	TRBJ2-1	TRBD2	CTQRLAGNNEQFF	TGCACCCAGAGACTAGCGGGGAACAATGAGCAGTTCTTC
TRBV18	-	TRBJ2-6	-	CASSPVPLSGANVLTF	TGTGCCAGCTCACCGGTACCTCTCTCTGGGGCCAACGTCCTGACTTTC
TRBV7-9	-	TRBJ2-1	TRBD2	CASSQTSGGGSSYNEQFF	TGTGCCAGCAGCCAGACTAGCGGGGGTGGCAGCTCCTACAATGAGCAGTTCTTC
TRBV12-3/TRBV12-4	few	TRBJ1-1	TRBD1	CASTRTGDYRTAFF	TGTGCCAGCACCCGGACAGGGGATTATCGAACAGCTTTCTTT
TRBV19	once	TRBJ2-3	-	CASSQMVLAGTDTQYF	TGTGCCAGTAGCCAGATGGTTCTGGCAGGAACAGATACGCAGTATTTT
TRBV20-1	-	TRBJ2-5	TRBD1	CSANIGGLETQYF	TGCAGTGCCAATATAGGGGGCCTGGAGACCCAGTACTTC
TRBV7-2	many	TRBJ2-3	-	CASSPQRGSTDTQYF	TGTGCCAGCAGCCCCCAAAGGGGGAGCACAGATACGCAGTATTTT
TRBV10-3	-	TRBJ2-7	TRBD1	CAIRGQGTYHEQYF	TGTGCCATCAGGGGACAGGGAACCTACCACGAGCAGTACTTC
TRBV7-2	few	TRBJ2-5	TRBD2	CASSERTSGGKETQYF	TGTGCCAGCAGCGAGAGGACTAGCGGGGGGAAAGAGACCCAGTACTTC
TRBV3-1	many	TRBJ2-7	TRBD2	CASSQAGLAGPQYF	TGTGCCAGCAGCCAAGCAGGACTAGCAGGTCCCCAGTACTTC
TRBV28	many	TRBJ1-5	TRBD1	CASLRDRVNQPQHF	TGTGCCAGCCTCCGGGACAGGGTGAATCAGCCCCAGCATTTT
TRBV12-3/TRBV12-4	-	TRBJ1-5	-	CASSPAGPGNQPQHF	TGTGCCAGCAGCCCTGCCGGGCCTGGCAATCAGCCCCAGCATTTT
TRBV4-3	-	TRBJ2-3	-	CASSQGWADTQYF	TGCGCCAGCAGCCAGGGGTGGGCAGATACGCAGTATTTT
TRBV3-1	-	TRBJ2-5	-	CASSQEHETEETQYF	TGTGCCAGCAGCCAAGAACATGAGACAGAAGAGACCCAGTACTTC
TRBV9	few	TRBJ1-2	-	CASTPELNYGYTF	TGTGCCAGCACGCCAGAGCTTAACTATGGCTACACCTTC
TRBV27	-	TRBJ1-1	-	CASSGRSTEAFF	TGTGCCAGCAGCGGTAGGTCCACTGAAGCTTTCTTT
TRBV10-3	-	TRBJ1-1	-	CAISEPGHRNTEAFF	TGTGCCATCAGTGAGCCGGGACACAGGAACACTGAAGCTTTCTTT